A selection of T cell receptor beta chains follows, all from one sample in a study of blood T cell repertoires in COVID-19. Measured with immunoSEQ multiplex PCR; TCRdb has only the in-frame clones, and not every one. The table lists 150,000 to 200,000 clones, roughly 85% of them singletons, with roughly 8.6% in the top ten. The sequenced sample consisted of PBMCs or T cells enriched from blood (not recorded which). These receptors originate from a woman aged 18-29 years who had recovered from COVID-19. Both conserved end residues are part of each CDR3. Fields, in order: clone size, J gene, V gene, D gene, CDR3 protein, CDR3 DNA. The D gene is left open where the match is weak. For some rows the clone size is stated as once, few or many, or as a class when expanded; others skip it.

few | TRBJ2-2 | TRBV7-2 | - | CASSLSTEVRELFF | TGTGCCAGCAGTCTATCAACCGAAGTCCGGGAGCTGTTTTTT
- | TRBJ2-7 | TRBV30 | TRBD2 | CAWGGSSSEQYF | TGTGCCTGGGGCGGGAGTTCTAGCGAGCAGTACTTC
- | TRBJ1-4 | TRBV19 | TRBD1 | CASSFTGDGEKLFF | TGTGCCAGTAGTTTTACAGGGGATGGAGAAAAACTGTTTTTT
- | TRBJ1-5 | TRBV3-1/TRBV3-2 | - | CASSQAQGNNQPQHF | TGTGCCAGCAGCCAAGCCCAGGGTAACAATCAGCCCCAGCATTTT
- | TRBJ1-1 | TRBV3-1/TRBV3-2 | - | CASSRPLHGVNTEAFF | TGTGCCAGCAGCCGACCCCTCCACGGGGTGAACACTGAAGCTTTCTTT
- | TRBJ1-2 | TRBV4-1 | TRBD1 | CASSQERTGGRGYTF | TGCGCCAGCAGCCAAGAGAGGACAGGGGGTAGAGGCTACACCTTC
- | TRBJ1-1 | TRBV7-9 | - | CASSLGVGEAFF | TGTGCCAGCAGCTTAGGAGTCGGGGAGGCTTTCTTT
- | TRBJ1-2 | TRBV14 | TRBD1 | CASSPGQGHDGYTF | TGTGCCAGCAGCCCGGGACAGGGGCACGATGGCTACACCTTC
- | TRBJ1-2 | TRBV12-2 | - | CASRFRQGGSYGYTF | TGTGCAAGTCGCTTCCGACAGGGAGGAAGCTATGGCTACACCTTC
- | TRBJ2-7 | TRBV6-5 | TRBD1 | CASRGRQGMEEYF | TGTGCCAGCAGGGGTAGACAGGGGATGGAGGAGTACTTC
once | TRBJ2-7 | TRBV4-1 | TRBD2 | CASSQAGTRNEQYF | TGCGCCAGCAGCCAAGCCGGGACTAGAAACGAGCAGTACTTC
- | TRBJ1-4 | TRBV3-1/TRBV3-2 | - | CASSQASEGSEKLFF | TGTGCCAGCAGCCAAGCATCGGAGGGGAGTGAAAAACTGTTTTTT
- | TRBJ2-5 | TRBV28 | - | CASSSRLRQETQYF | TGTGCCAGCAGTTCCCGCTTGCGGCAAGAGACCCAGTACTTC
- | TRBJ2-5 | TRBV24-1 | - | CATSAPPGHEFGTQYF | TGTGCCACCAGTGCACCTCCGGGACATGAATTTGGGACCCAGTACTTC
- | TRBJ1-1 | TRBV11-2 | TRBD1 | CASSLVGTGMTEAFF | TGTGCCAGCAGCTTAGTAGGGACAGGGATGACTGAAGCTTTCTTT
- | TRBJ2-1 | TRBV19 | - | CASSHPDWFAEQFF | TGTGCCAGTAGCCACCCAGACTGGTTCGCGGAGCAGTTCTTC
- | TRBJ2-1 | TRBV7-2 | - | CASSTTGGRPNNEQFF | TGTGCCAGCAGTACTACGGGGGGCAGACCTAACAATGAGCAGTTCTTC
few | TRBJ1-5 | TRBV19 | TRBD1 | CASREGQPNYQPQHF | TGTGCCAGTAGGGAGGGACAGCCTAATTATCAGCCCCAGCATTTT
- | TRBJ2-7 | TRBV9 | TRBD1 | CASSPTGGISYEQYF | TGTGCCAGCAGCCCAACAGGGGGTATTAGCTACGAGCAGTACTTC
- | TRBJ2-3 | TRBV5-1 | TRBD2 | CASSMGTSGSADTQYF | TGCGCCAGCAGCATGGGGACTAGCGGGAGTGCAGATACGCAGTATTTT
- | TRBJ1-5 | TRBV28 | - | CASSPVGGGQPQHF | TGTGCCAGCAGTCCCGTGGGGGGAGGTCAGCCCCAGCATTTT
- | TRBJ1-1 | TRBV19 | - | CASSPQGQGNTEAFF | TGTGCCAGTAGTCCCCAGGGGCAGGGGAACACTGAAGCTTTCTTT
- | TRBJ2-7 | TRBV2 | TRBD2 | CASTSGTSGARYEQYF | TGTGCCAGCACTAGCGGGACTAGCGGGGCGAGATACGAGCAGTACTTC
once | TRBJ2-7 | TRBV11-1 | TRBD1 | CASSLRQGVHEQYF | TGTGCCAGCAGCCTTCGACAGGGTGTCCACGAGCAGTACTTC
- | TRBJ2-7 | TRBV2 | TRBD1 | CASRGDVTGFRYEQYF | TGTGCCAGCAGGGGGGACGTGACAGGGTTCCGCTACGAGCAGTACTTC
- | TRBJ2-1 | TRBV7-9 | TRBD1 | CASSYRTGGVDEQFF | TGTGCCAGCAGCTATCGGACAGGGGGTGTGGATGAGCAGTTCTTC
- | TRBJ2-7 | TRBV11-2 | TRBD2 | CASSLAGGYHEQYF | TGTGCCAGCAGCTTAGCGGGAGGGTACCACGAGCAGTACTTC
- | TRBJ1-6 | TRBV6-5 | - | CASGSSAAFDSPLHF | TGTGCCAGCGGGAGTTCAGCGGCATTCGATTCACCCCTCCACTTT
- | TRBJ2-7 | TRBV30 | - | CAWSVGQSYEQYF | TGTGCCTGGAGTGTGGGCCAGAGCTACGAGCAGTACTTC